The clone carrying this T cell receptor beta chain has only a few counts. CDR1 is SGDLS, CDR2 YYNGEE, per germline. Trimming took 0 bases from V and 3 from J, leaving 6 bases between them. CDR3 size: 14 residues. This entry is derived from a study of blood T cell repertoires in COVID-19. Study-level information: Researchers got acute and convalescent COVID-19 samples from the United States, Italy and Spain.

Original methodology: Reference gene primer amplification yielded estimated nucleated cell counts. TCRdb's table, derived via immunoSEQ multiplex PCR, lists solely in-frame clones and lacks some. D and trimming come from the DNA, and the V and J calls and clone size come from that table. The sample records fewer than 450,000 clones, 87% being singletons. The sequence was collected from a woman in her forties or fifties with COVID-19, enrolled during active disease. The sequencing input was peripheral blood. This chain links TRBV9 with TRBJ2-2; D is unclear. The CDR3 region is CASSVAIHTGELFF. For the CDR3, the DNA is TGTGCCAGCAGCGTAGCAATCCACACCGGGGAGCTGTTTTTT.